The subject of this entry is one T cell receptor (beta chain). The sample comes from a study of blood T cell repertoires in COVID-19. On the study more broadly: The United States, Italy and Spain were the sources of the acute and convalescent COVID-19 samples. T cells, B-cell-depleted T cells, or PBMCs provided the cDNA or gDNA that served as material.

In the original workflow: Counts of nucleated cells, estimated from reference gene primer amplification, were obtained. TCRdb's copy holds only in-frame clones and misses some; the assay was immunoSEQ multiplex PCR. That table is the source of V, J and clone size, and D and trimming were worked out from the DNA. The data show 110,000 to 150,000 clones, over 70% seen once. CDR3 length equals 14 residues. In germline, CDR1 is SGHVS, CDR2 FQNEAQ. The V segment lost 5 bases and the J segment 5 bases; nucleotides outside the gene matches: 4. The specimen was peripheral blood. V is TRBV7-8 and J is TRBJ2-5; the match to TRBD1 covers 11 bases. This TCR derives from a human donor in a cohort sampled during active COVID-19. CDR3 sequence (DNA): TGTGCCAGCAGCGCAAGGGACAGGGGGGAGACCCAGTACTTC. Translating it yields CASSARDRGETQYF.